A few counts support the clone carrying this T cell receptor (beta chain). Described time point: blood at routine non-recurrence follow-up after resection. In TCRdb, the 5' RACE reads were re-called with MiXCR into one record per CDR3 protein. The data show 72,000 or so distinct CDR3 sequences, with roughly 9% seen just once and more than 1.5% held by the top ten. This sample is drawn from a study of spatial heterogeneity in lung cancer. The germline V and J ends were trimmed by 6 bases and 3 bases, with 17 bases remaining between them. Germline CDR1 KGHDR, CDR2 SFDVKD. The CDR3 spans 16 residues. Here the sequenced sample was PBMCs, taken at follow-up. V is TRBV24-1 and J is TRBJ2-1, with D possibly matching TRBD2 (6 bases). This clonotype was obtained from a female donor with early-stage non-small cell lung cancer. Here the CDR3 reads CATSISGGTYYNEQFF. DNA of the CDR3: TGTGCCACCAGTATTAGCGGAGGGACCTACTACAATGAGCAGTTCTTC.